Here is one TCR beta chain with its context. This entry comes from a study of OX40 agonist ivuxolimab in advanced cancers. Produced via immunoSEQ multiplex PCR; TCRdb's table is partial and in-frame only. The sample includes around 56,000 clones, over 75% of them seen just once. This CDR3 region has 16 residues. The V and J ends lost 6 bases and 5 bases, in that order; junction bases with no gene match: 8. Per germline, CDR1 LNHDA and CDR2 SQIVND (reference sequence). The sample in question was CD4+ or CD8+ T cells sorted from blood, obtained in a trial of the OX40 agonist ivuxolimab. The TCR comes from an adult with an advanced solid tumor such as melanoma, head and neck, liver or kidney cancer. The chain employs TRBV19 and TRBJ2-3, with TRBD2 identical over 13 bases. The CDR3 spells CASSILAGGPGDTQYF. CDR3 DNA: TGTGCCAGTAGCATACTAGCGGGGGGGCCGGGAGATACGCAGTATTTT. Looking up the rest from reference TRBV19 and TRBJ2-3 gives the full variable domain: DGGITQSPKYLFRKEGQNVTLSCEQNLNHDAMYWYRQDPGQGLRLIYYSQIVNDFQKGDIAEGYSVSREKKESFPLTVTSAQKNPTAFYLCASSILAGGPGDTQYFGPGTRLTVL.